This is a list of T cell receptor beta chains from one sample in a study of cytotoxic CD8 clonotypes in ibrutinib-treated CLL. Assay: immunoSEQ multiplex PCR; the TCRdb copy retains only in-frame clones and omits some. The data hold approximately 150,000 clones, with roughly 80% observed a single time. Sequenced here: PBMCs, sampled after 12 months of ibrutinib treatment. The receptor source for this set is a human donor with chronic lymphocytic leukemia. Both conserved end residues are part of each CDR3. The order of the fields is clone size, V gene, J gene, CDR3 protein. A clone size is listed for some rows: how often the clone was seen (once, few, many), or a class if it is expanded.

-	TRBV9	TRBJ1-5	CASSVGGTDSNQPQHF
-	TRBV5-8	TRBJ2-3	CASSSRRSTGVPTDTQYF
-	TRBV4-2	TRBJ2-7	CASRPGQGSEQYF
-	TRBV30	TRBJ1-4	CAWSITFNEKLFF
-	TRBV6-5	TRBJ1-2	CASSLTTGGGYGYTF
few	TRBV9	TRBJ2-5	CASSVGPAGGQETQYF
-	TRBV27	TRBJ1-2	CASSTGQHYGYTF
many	TRBV27	TRBJ2-5	CASGRLAAVATQYF
-	TRBV11-3	TRBJ2-7	CASSLGGWYEQYF
-	TRBV7-9	TRBJ1-4	CASSYVSDRNNEKLFF
-	TRBV6-1	TRBJ1-5	CASSERLNQPQHF
once	TRBV6-1	TRBJ2-1	CASSEGGGRDEQFF
-	TRBV5-1	TRBJ2-1	CASSLAVGNEQFF
-	TRBV12-5	TRBJ2-3	CASGFGDTQYF
-	TRBV19	TRBJ2-4	CASSRFDIQYF
-	TRBV6-5	TRBJ1-4	CASRRDRTLNEKLFF
-	TRBV4-3	TRBJ1-4	CASQKATNEKLFF
once	TRBV30	TRBJ2-1	CAWGMEGGIHPFF
-	TRBV28	TRBJ1-4	CASSRQGRSEKLFF
-	TRBV11-2	TRBJ2-3	CASSLWADTDTQYF
-	TRBV30	TRBJ2-3	CAWSVMRAQYF
-	TRBV7-2	TRBJ2-5	CASSLVAGAHQETQYF
-	TRBV6-5	TRBJ1-5	CASSPMTGSNQPQHF
-	TRBV10-2	TRBJ1-1	CASSGYRLNTEAFF
-	TRBV18	TRBJ1-2	CASSSTGTGVNGYTF
-	TRBV19	TRBJ2-3	CASSMRQGGQDTQYF
few	TRBV28	TRBJ2-7	CASSGNPGQGADEQYF
-	TRBV19	TRBJ1-5	CASTGTGGTQPQHF
-	TRBV6-4	TRBJ2-1	CASRELAGSYNEQFF
-	TRBV5-1	TRBJ2-1	CASSPGRTYNEQFF
-	TRBV6-4	TRBJ2-3	CASCEQGASTDTQYF
-	TRBV5-4	TRBJ2-7	CASSLDLAYEQYF
once	TRBV28	TRBJ2-1	CASSRRPGLAGGPFF
-	TRBV6-5	TRBJ1-4	CASSEQAGEKLFF
-	TRBV5-1	TRBJ2-1	CASSFPVEGEQFF
-	TRBV15	TRBJ2-7	CATSRSGSSYEQYF
-	TRBV7-2	TRBJ2-5	CASSLARPLTSGNRETQYF
-	TRBV25-1	TRBJ2-7	CASSEWESYEQYF
many	TRBV5-5	TRBJ2-2	CASSLVGSTGELFF
-	TRBV6-1	TRBJ2-7	CASSSQGNGAEQYF
-	TRBV5-5	TRBJ2-3	CASRRSSTDTQYF
-	TRBV4-2	TRBJ2-1	CASTLGQGSVEQFF
-	TRBV18	TRBJ1-1	CASSPPTVMNTEAFF
-	TRBV28	TRBJ1-2	CASSHNYGYTF
-	TRBV7-9	TRBJ2-5	CASSPQGAGETQYF
once	TRBV18	TRBJ2-2	CASSPRGTGGPTGELFF
-	TRBV28	TRBJ1-1	CASSFLRDQAFF
once	TRBV6-5	TRBJ1-2	CASSSFTSLSGGYTF
-	TRBV7-9	TRBJ2-7	CASSPFAYRGYEQYF
-	TRBV14	TRBJ1-1	CASSQDAGPNTEAFF
-	TRBV27	TRBJ1-2	CASKSPGRTNYGYTF
-	TRBV7-9	TRBJ2-3	CASSLRRTSGGTDTQYF